The 5 T cell receptor beta chains given below trace back to one sample, sequenced in a study of control samples from healthy donors and cancer patients. Only in-frame clones appear in the TCRdb table, and some are missing; sequencing was by immunoSEQ multiplex PCR. The repertoire holds under 65,000 clones, with over 75% as singletons. Source material: PBMCs. All receptors come from a woman in her fifties or sixties with lung cancer.

This sequence joins TRBV28 and TRBJ2-2; 7 positions agree with TRBD1. The junction had 0 bases not matched to a gene; V was cut back by 2 bases and J by 3 bases. CDR1 and CDR2 from the germline V gene are MDHEN and SYDVKM. The CDR3 loop spans 14 amino acids. CDR3 protein: CASSLTGDTGELFF. In nucleotides, the CDR3 is TGTGCCAGCAGTTTAACAGGGGACACCGGGGAGCTGTTTTTT. Using reference TRBV28 and TRBJ2-2 for the parts outside the CDR3, the full variable domain is DVKVTQSSRYLVKRTGEKVFLECVQDMDHENMFWYRQDPGLGLRLIYFSYDVKMKEKGDIPEGYSVSREKKERFSLILESASTNQTSMYLCASSLTGDTGELFFGEGSRLTVL.

The chain links TRBV5-4 to TRBJ2-2; no firm D call. The CDR3 totals 16 residues. Germline V lookup: CDR1 SGHNT, CDR2 YYREEE (reference sequence). Between the trimmed V and J ends, which lost 4 bases and 0 bases, there was a span of 13 bases. CDR3 sequence reads: CASSPPPGANTGELFF. CDR3 in DNA: TGTGCCAGCAGCCCGCCGCCGGGCGCGAACACCGGGGAGCTGTTTTTT. Variable domain in full (rest from reference TRBV5-4 and TRBJ2-2): ETGVTQSPTHLIKTRGQQVTLRCSSQSGHNTVSWYQQALGQGPQFIFQYYREEENGRGNFPPRFSGLQFPNYSSELNVNALELDDSALYLCASSPPPGANTGELFFGEGSRLTVL.

This clone has a handful of counts. The rearrangement joins TRBV3-1 (or the pseudogene TRBV3-2) to TRBJ1-2; 7 bases fit TRBD1. Germline-derived CDR1 and CDR2 are LGHDT and YNNKEL (reference sequence). The CDR3 contains 14 residues. V lost 3 bases to trimming and J lost 1 base; unmatched junction nucleotides: 2. CDR3 residues: CASSQGQINYGYTF. DNA for the CDR3: TGTGCCAGCAGCCAGGGACAGATTAACTATGGCTACACCTTC.

This rearrangement joins TRBV27 to TRBJ2-6; D gene unclear. Per the germline V gene, CDR1 is MNHEY and CDR2 is SMNVEV (reference sequence). V lost 6 bases to trimming and J lost 1 base, with 7 bases between them. The CDR3 runs 14 residues. CDR3 residues: CASSFWSGANVLTF. As DNA, the CDR3 is TGTGCCAGCAGCTTCTGGTCTGGGGCCAACGTCCTGACTTTC.

Here the CDR3 DNA reads TGCGCCAGCAGCCCGGTGGCGGGGGCTGAAGCTTTCTTT. As protein: CASSPVAGAEAFF. This sequence joins TRBV5-1 and TRBJ1-1; D is possibly TRBD1 (5 bases). The CDR3 is 13 amino acids. The V gene's germline CDR1 is SGHRS and CDR2 YFSETQ. With 4 bases removed from V and 6 bases from J, the gap between germline ends came to 13 bases.